These 10 T cell receptor beta chains were sequenced from one sample in a study of T cell repertoires in cytomegalovirus infection. Each CDR3 protein is one row after TCRdb ran MiXCR on the reads. The sample lists 300,000 to 400,000 distinct CDR3 sequences; 15% to 20% were seen once. The sequenced sample was PBMCs. The receptors originated from a human donor in good health (CMV status not recorded). Some clones in this sample may be carry-over from other donors' samples.

This clonotype has more than one count but fewer than ten. The chain couples TRBV5-4 to TRBJ2-1; a weak D match, TRBD2 (5 bases). Germline loops: CDR1 SGHNT, CDR2 YYREEE (reference sequence). Trimming cost V 6 bases and J 5 bases, with 9 bases left between them. The CDR3 length is 12 residues. CDR3 region: CASTPGDNEQFF. The CDR3, as DNA: TGTGCCAGCACCCCCGGGGACAATGAGCAGTTCTTC.

This clonotype was observed at least ten times. The chain's CDR3 is CSARELPPTGTAKNIQYF. Written as DNA, the CDR3 is TGCAGTGCTAGAGAACTCCCCCCGACAGGGACGGCCAAAAACATTCAGTACTTC. The rearrangement joins TRBV20-1 to TRBJ2-4; 7 bases align to TRBD1. Per the germline V gene, CDR1 is DFQATT and CDR2 is SNEGSKA (reference sequence). Trimming took 0 bases from V and 1 from J; bases not matched to a gene: 12. CDR3 length: 18 amino acids.

This clonotype showed up just a few times. This chain joins TRBV19 and TRBJ2-7, with 7 positions matching TRBD2. This CDR3 has 17 residues. The germline V gene encodes CDR1 LNHDA and CDR2 SQIVND (reference sequence). The junction had 13 bases not matched to a gene; V was cut back by 0 bases and J by 5 bases. CDR3 sequence (DNA): TGTGCCAGTAGTATAGATCTATTTCGGCGGGGGATCCACGAGCAGTACTTC. This translates into CASSIDLFRRGIHEQYF.

V gene TRBV7-9 combines with J gene TRBJ2-7; D perhaps matches TRBD1 (6 bases). Trimming shortened V by 5 bases and J by 2 bases, and 13 bases separated the two germline ends. Germline V gives CDR1 SEHNR, CDR2 FQNEAQ (reference sequence). The CDR3 is 14 residues long. The CDR3: CASSLGQLTYEQYF. In DNA form, the CDR3 reads TGTGCCAGCAGCCTGGGACAATTGACCTACGAGCAGTACTTC. The variable domain in full, completed from reference TRBV7-9 and TRBJ2-7, reads DTGVSQNPRHKITKRGQNVTFRCDPISEHNRLYWYRQTLGQGPEFLTYFQNEAQLEKSRLLSDRFSAERPKGSFSTLEIQRTEQGDSAMYLCASSLGQLTYEQYFGPGTRLTVT.

The J gene is TRBJ1-5, the V gene TRBV7-9; tentative D call: TRBD1 (5 bases). CDR3 size: 16 residues. Deletions cut 5 bases from V and 7 bases from J, with 21 bases between. CDR1 is SEHNR, CDR2 FQNEAQ, per germline (reference sequence). Here the CDR3 DNA reads TGTGCCAGCAGCACATACCGGTGGGGGGAAGCGCAGCCCCAGCATTTT. Translation gives CASSTYRWGEAQPQHF.

The genes are TRBV10-3 and TRBJ2-7; perhaps D is TRBD1 or TRBD2 (8 bases each). This CDR3 spans 15 amino acids. The V gene lost 10 bases and the J gene lost 2 bases, with 21 bases spanning the gap. Germline lookup yields CDR1 ENHRY and CDR2 SYGVKD. CDR3 DNA sequence: TGTGCCACGCAGGGGGCCGGGACTAGAGCCTACGAGCAGTACTTC. Protein: CATQGAGTRAYEQYF.

V gene TRBV6-6 combines with J gene TRBJ1-6; a possible D gene is TRBD1 (5 bases). The V gene lost 5 bases and the J gene lost 4 bases, with 12 bases spanning the gap. CDR1 MNHNY and CDR2 SVGAGI come from the germline V gene (reference sequence). This CDR3 has 15 amino acids. CDR3 bases: TGTGCCAGCAGTCGGGGACGGGGATATAATTCACCCCTCCACTTT. It specifies CASSRGRGYNSPLHF.

This CDR3 reads CASSLNRGEGGFF. CDR3 DNA sequence: TGTGCCAGCAGCCTCAACCGGGGGGAGGGAGGGTTCTTC. This chain links TRBV7-2 with TRBJ2-1; 7 bases match TRBD2. Germline V gives CDR1 SGHTA, CDR2 FQGNSA. The CDR3 has 13 amino acids. The trim removed 5 bases at V and 15 bases at J, leaving 13 bases unmatched.

In regard to this clonotype: At one end, the junction sequence differs from germline, possibly due to a read error. The chain carries TRBV4-1 and TRBJ1-1; D remains unclear. The CDR3 extends over 11 amino acids. Germline CDR1 reads MGHRA; CDR2 reads YSYEKL. CDR3 coding DNA: TGTGCCAGCAGCCACCCGGACGGCGCTTTCTTT. As protein: CASSHPDGAFF.

In the case of this clonotype: A much larger clone lies one base from this, so it may be a read error. V gene TRBV6-1 combines with J gene TRBJ2-4, with TRBD2 matching 8 bases. Looked up from germline, CDR1 is MNHNS and CDR2 is SASEGT. J lost 6 bases, V lost 6 bases, and 10 bases had no gene match. There are 15 residues in the CDR3. The DNA of the CDR3 is TGTGCCAGCAGCCCCCCGGGGGGGCCGGGAAACATTCAGTACTTC. Translation gives CASSPPGGPGNIQYF.